Sequencing of this TCR beta chain was carried out in a study of blood T cells in healthy people across ages. In regard to this clonotype: A clone one base away is much larger, so this may be a read error.

V shed 5 bases and J 4 bases; nucleotides not matched to a gene: 11. Germline loops: CDR1 SGHRS, CDR2 YFSETQ. This CDR3 contains 15 residues. Alongside a J-beta primer mix, a sample-barcoded 5' primer served in a second PCR lasting roughly 7 to 12 cycles. TCRdb used MiXCR to reprocess the 5' RACE reads, holding one entry per CDR3 protein. The sample carries 750,000 to 950,000 distinct CDR3 sequences, just under 30% recorded once. The sample was also reused in another study, on T cells of mothers and their children.

Sequenced material: blood. The origin of this receptor is a woman between 35 and 50 years old in good health. The chain uses TRBV5-1 and TRBJ2-5, with 7 bases lining up with TRBD1. This CDR3 is CASSRDRDVRETQYF. CDR3 nucleotide sequence: TGCGCCAGCAGTCGTGACAGGGACGTAAGAGAGACCCAGTACTTC.